This T cell receptor beta chain appears in the sequencing data of a study of human T cells and chemical hapten exposure. Whole-study results and caveats: Alopecia was present in the donors, so their immune response may differ from healthy people's.

On this clonotype: Its antigen is not identified.

Under the authors' procedure: Samples ranged from roughly 20,000 to 750,000 TCRs, with a median of about 96,000. TCRdb fed the RACE reads into MiXCR, producing one record per CDR3 protein. The authors' filters were not applied to this entry. Here the sample spans 190,000 or so distinct CDR3 sequences, around 30% being singletons. The V gene's germline CDR1 is MDHEN and CDR2 SYDVKM. V was cut by 6 bases and J by 8 bases, with 8 bases left in between. The CDR3 length is 11 residues. As to time point: pre-sensitization, week 0. Treatment here: therapeutic diphenylcyclopropenone sensitization with weekly scalp DPC.

The input for sequencing was whole blood, taken in connection with sensitization to the hapten diphenylcyclopropenone (DPC). The chain combines TRBV28 with TRBJ2-1; no clear D gene. The source is a woman aged 25 to 39 with alopecia areata. Some clones in this sample may be carry-over from other donors' samples. Here the CDR3 reads CASRLKDEQFF. In nucleotides, the CDR3 is TGTGCCAGCAGACTAAAGGATGAGCAGTTCTTC.